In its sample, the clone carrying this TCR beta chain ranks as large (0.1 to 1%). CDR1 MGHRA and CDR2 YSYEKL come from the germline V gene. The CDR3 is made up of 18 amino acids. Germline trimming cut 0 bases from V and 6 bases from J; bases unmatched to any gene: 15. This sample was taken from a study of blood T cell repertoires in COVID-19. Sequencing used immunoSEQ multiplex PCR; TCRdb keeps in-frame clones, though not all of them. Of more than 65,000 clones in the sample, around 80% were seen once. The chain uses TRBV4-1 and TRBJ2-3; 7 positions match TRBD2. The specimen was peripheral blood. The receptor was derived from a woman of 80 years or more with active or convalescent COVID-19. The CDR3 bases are TGCGCCAGCAGCCAAGAAGCGCCCACCGGGTGGGGGGGTGATACGCAGTATTTT. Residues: CASSQEAPTGWGGDTQYF.